Given below is one TCR beta chain in context. The data are from a study of T cells after yellow fever vaccination. Overall study: When fractions had low cell numbers, they were prepared with SMART-Seq v4 Ultra Low Input.

MiXCR, applied by TCRdb to the 5' RACE reads, yields one record per CDR3 protein. The data hold about 4,400 distinct CDR3 sequences, with approximately 8% observed a single time. The CDR3 spans 15 residues. Germline V gene data show CDR1 as LGHDT and CDR2 as YNNKEL (reference sequence). V was clipped by 3 bases and J by 5 bases, with 17 bases between them. Study-wide points: Overall, a small share of clonotypes was seen in both CD4 and CD8 compartments. Highly abundant clonotypes carried over from the bulk population could end up in FACS-sorted repertoires as contaminants.

Material: PBMCs, either bulk or a sorted T-cell subset (CD4+, CD8+, memory, or dextramer-sorted; not recorded which), obtained 15 days after the yellow fever booster vaccination. The gene calls are TRBV3-1 and TRBJ2-7; D is perhaps TRBD1 or TRBD2 (5 bases each). The TCR sequence derives from a man aged 25-45 years who received the YFV17D yellow fever vaccine. CDR3 protein: CASSQLLPGTHEQYF. The CDR3 coding sequence is TGTGCCAGCAGCCAGCTCCTCCCCGGGACCCACGAGCAGTACTTC.